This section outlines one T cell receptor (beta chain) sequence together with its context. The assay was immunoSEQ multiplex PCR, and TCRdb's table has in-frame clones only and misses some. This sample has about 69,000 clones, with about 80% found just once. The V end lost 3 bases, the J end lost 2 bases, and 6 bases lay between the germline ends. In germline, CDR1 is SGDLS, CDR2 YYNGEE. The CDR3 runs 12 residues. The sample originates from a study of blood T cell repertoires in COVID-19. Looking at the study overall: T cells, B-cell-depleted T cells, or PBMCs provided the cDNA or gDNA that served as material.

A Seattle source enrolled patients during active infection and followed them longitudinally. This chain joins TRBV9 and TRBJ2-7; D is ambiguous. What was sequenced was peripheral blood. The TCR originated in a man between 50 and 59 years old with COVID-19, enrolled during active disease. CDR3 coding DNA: TGTGCCAGCAGCGCCCTAACCTACGAGCAGTACTTC. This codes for CASSALTYEQYF.